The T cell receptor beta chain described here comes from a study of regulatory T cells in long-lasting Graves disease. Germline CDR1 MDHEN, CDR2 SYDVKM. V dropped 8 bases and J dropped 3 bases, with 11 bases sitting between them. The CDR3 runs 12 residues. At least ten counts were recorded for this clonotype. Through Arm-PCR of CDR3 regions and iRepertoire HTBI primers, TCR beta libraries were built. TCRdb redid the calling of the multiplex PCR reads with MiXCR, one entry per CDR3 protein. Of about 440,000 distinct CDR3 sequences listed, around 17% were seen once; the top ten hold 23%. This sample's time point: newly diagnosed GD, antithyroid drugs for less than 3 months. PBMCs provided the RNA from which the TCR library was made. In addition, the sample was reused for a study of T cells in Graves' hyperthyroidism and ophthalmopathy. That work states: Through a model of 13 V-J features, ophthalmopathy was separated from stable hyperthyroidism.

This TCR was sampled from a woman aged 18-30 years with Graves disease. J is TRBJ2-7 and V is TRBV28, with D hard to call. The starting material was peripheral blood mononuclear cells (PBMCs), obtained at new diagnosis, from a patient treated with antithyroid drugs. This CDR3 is CASSKSVYEQYF. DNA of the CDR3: TGTGCCAGCTCGAAATCTGTCTACGAGCAGTACTTC.